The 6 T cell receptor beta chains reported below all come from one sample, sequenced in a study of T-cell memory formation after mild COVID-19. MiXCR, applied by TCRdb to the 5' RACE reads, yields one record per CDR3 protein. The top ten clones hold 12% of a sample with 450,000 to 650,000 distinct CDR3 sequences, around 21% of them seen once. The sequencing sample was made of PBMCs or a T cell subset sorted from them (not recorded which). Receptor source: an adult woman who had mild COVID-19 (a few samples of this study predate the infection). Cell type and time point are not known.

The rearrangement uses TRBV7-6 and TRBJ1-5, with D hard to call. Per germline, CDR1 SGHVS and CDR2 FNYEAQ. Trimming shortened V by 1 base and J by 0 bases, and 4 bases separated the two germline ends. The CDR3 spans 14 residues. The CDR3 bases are TGTGCCAGCAGCTTAGATAATAGCAATCAGCCCCAGCATTTT. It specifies CASSLDNSNQPQHF. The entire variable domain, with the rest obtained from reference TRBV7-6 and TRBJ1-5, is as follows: GAGVSQSPRYKVTKRGQDVALRCDPISGHVSLYWYRQALGQGPEFLTYFNYEAQQDKSGLPNDRFSAERPEGSISTLTIQRTEQRDSAMYRCASSLDNSNQPQHFGDGTRLSIL.

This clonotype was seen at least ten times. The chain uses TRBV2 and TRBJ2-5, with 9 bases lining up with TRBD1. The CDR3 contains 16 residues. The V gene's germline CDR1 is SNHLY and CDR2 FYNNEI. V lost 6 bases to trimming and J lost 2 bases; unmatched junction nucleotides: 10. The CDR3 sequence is CASREDPGTGQETQYF. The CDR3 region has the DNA TGTGCCAGCAGGGAGGACCCTGGGACAGGGCAAGAGACCCAGTACTTC.

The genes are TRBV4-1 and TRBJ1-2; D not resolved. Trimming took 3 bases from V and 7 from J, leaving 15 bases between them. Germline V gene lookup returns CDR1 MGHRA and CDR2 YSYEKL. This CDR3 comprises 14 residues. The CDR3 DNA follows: TGCGCCAGCAGCCAGATTTATTCGGGCAGTGGCTACACCTTC. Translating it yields CASSQIYSGSGYTF.

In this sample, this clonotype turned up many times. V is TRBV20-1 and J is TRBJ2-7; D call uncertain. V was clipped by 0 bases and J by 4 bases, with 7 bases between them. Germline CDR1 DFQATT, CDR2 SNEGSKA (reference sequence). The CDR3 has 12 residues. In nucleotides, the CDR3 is TGCAGTGCTAGAGAGGCAGAATACGAGCAGTACTTC. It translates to CSAREAEYEQYF.

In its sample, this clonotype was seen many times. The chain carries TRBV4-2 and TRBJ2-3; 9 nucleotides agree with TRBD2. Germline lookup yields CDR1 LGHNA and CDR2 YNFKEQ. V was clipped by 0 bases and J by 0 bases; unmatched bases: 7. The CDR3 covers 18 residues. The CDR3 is CASSQDRRGRVSTDTQYF. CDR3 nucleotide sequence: TGTGCCAGCAGCCAAGATAGACGCGGGAGGGTGAGCACAGATACGCAGTATTTT.

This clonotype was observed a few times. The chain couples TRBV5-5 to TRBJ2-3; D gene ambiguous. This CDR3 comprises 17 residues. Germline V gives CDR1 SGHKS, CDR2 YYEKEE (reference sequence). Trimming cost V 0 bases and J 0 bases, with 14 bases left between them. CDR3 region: CASSLESPPTSTDTQYF. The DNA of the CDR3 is TGTGCCAGCAGCTTGGAAAGTCCCCCCACTAGCACAGATACGCAGTATTTT.